This TCR beta chain was profiled in a study of cytomegalovirus exposure and HLA in healthy donors. Whole-study results and caveats: Later analysis demonstrated an association between a missense DCLRE1C variant and TCR beta V- and J-gene trimming.

Note on this clone: Its antigen remains unidentified.

The PCR ran on 60 Vbeta and 13 Jbeta primers. Sequencing was performed with immunoSEQ multiplex PCR; in TCRdb, only in-frame clones are kept and a portion is missing. The table lists 100,000 to 150,000 clones, with roughly 1% in the top ten. Donors had nominal health at sampling but likely had unrecorded immune exposures. V shed 1 base and J shed 6 bases, with 9 bases lying between them. The CDR3 is 14 residues long. Germline values: CDR1 SGHAT, CDR2 FQNNGV. This TCR was sampled from a man aged 18 to 30 in good health and CMV-seronegative. The V and J genes are TRBV11-2 and TRBJ2-2; D perhaps matches TRBD1 (5 bases). The source material was PBMCs. This CDR3 is CASSLGSGSGELFF. In DNA, the CDR3 is TGTGCCAGCAGCTTAGGTTCAGGGTCCGGGGAGCTGTTTTTT.